This is a list of T cell receptor beta chains from one sample in a study of cytomegalovirus exposure and HLA in healthy donors. Profiled with immunoSEQ multiplex PCR; TCRdb holds only in-frame clones, not every one. The repertoire holds about 160,000 clones, with around four fifths as singletons. Specimen: PBMCs. The receptors derive from a young man in good health and CMV-seronegative. CDR3s include the opening cysteine and the closing phenylalanine or tryptophan. A D gene is named only where the DNA matches it firmly. The listing skips clone size in some rows; elsewhere it reads once, few, many or a size class.

J: TRBJ1-3; V: TRBV6-1; size: once; D: NA; DNA: TGTGCCAGCAGGGCACGAGGAACGGGAGGAAACACCATATATTTT; CDR3: CASRARGTGGNTIYF
J: TRBJ2-7; V: TRBV4-1; size: NA; D: NA; DNA: TGCGCCAGCAGCCAAGGGACGGGATACGAGCAGTACTTC; CDR3: CASSQGTGYEQYF
J: TRBJ1-4; V: TRBV5-1; size: NA; D: NA; DNA: TGCGCCAGCAGCTTGGAGGGGACAACTAATGAAAAACTGTTTTTT; CDR3: CASSLEGTTNEKLFF
J: TRBJ2-7; V: TRBV6-5; size: NA; D: TRBD1; DNA: TGCGCCAGCACAGGGACAGCAACCTACGAGCAGTACTTC; CDR3: CASTGTATYEQYF
J: TRBJ1-2; V: TRBV30; size: NA; D: TRBD1; DNA: TGTGCCTGGAGCCTAGCCTTGACAGGGAACTATGGCTACACCTTC; CDR3: CAWSLALTGNYGYTF
J: TRBJ2-1; V: TRBV6-5; size: NA; D: NA; DNA: TGTGCCAGCGCCCCCAGACTAGTCGGTTTTGAGCAGTTCTTC; CDR3: CASAPRLVGFEQFF
J: TRBJ1-3; V: TRBV18; size: NA; D: NA; DNA: TGTGCCAGCTCACCAACAGTGGACTCTGGAAACACCATATATTTT; CDR3: CASSPTVDSGNTIYF
J: TRBJ2-2; V: TRBV19; size: NA; D: TRBD2; DNA: TGTGCCAGTACCACGGGGACTAGCGTCAACACCGGGGAGCTGTTTTTT; CDR3: CASTTGTSVNTGELFF
J: TRBJ1-2; V: TRBV7-8; size: NA; D: TRBD1; DNA: TGTGCCAGCACACCACAGGGGGCGAATGGCTACACCTTC; CDR3: CASTPQGANGYTF
J: TRBJ2-7; V: TRBV29-1; size: NA; D: TRBD2; DNA: TGCAGCGTTGAAGGGACTAGCGGGATGCAATACGAGCAGTACTTC; CDR3: CSVEGTSGMQYEQYF
J: TRBJ1-2; V: TRBV5-4; size: NA; D: NA; DNA: TGTGCCAGCAGCTCTGGCCCCTATGGCTACACCTTC; CDR3: CASSSGPYGYTF
J: TRBJ1-2; V: TRBV19; size: once; D: NA; DNA: TGTGCCAGTAGTGTTAGGGGAGGCTATGGCTACACCTTC; CDR3: CASSVRGGYGYTF
J: TRBJ2-6; V: TRBV7-8; size: NA; D: TRBD1; DNA: TGTGCCAGCAGCTTACCCCGACAGGGCAAGCACTCTGGGGCCAACGTCCTGACTTTC; CDR3: CASSLPRQGKHSGANVLTF
J: TRBJ1-2; V: TRBV10-2; size: NA; D: NA; DNA: TGCGCCAGCAGCGTTTTACAGGGAGATGGAGCTAATGGCTACACCTTC; CDR3: CASSVLQGDGANGYTF
J: TRBJ2-3; V: TRBV7-8; size: NA; D: TRBD1; DNA: TGTGCCAGCAGTTCGACAGGGGGTTACACAGATACGCAGTATTTT; CDR3: CASSSTGGYTDTQYF
J: TRBJ2-1; V: TRBV7-2; size: once; D: NA; DNA: TGTGCCAGCAGCCCCGCCCCACTAGATCCGTTCTTC; CDR3: CASSPAPLDPFF
J: TRBJ2-7; V: TRBV5-1; size: NA; D: TRBD2; DNA: TGCGCCAGCAGCTCTGCCCCGGGGGGATTTGTTGAGCAGTACTTC; CDR3: CASSSAPGGFVEQYF
J: TRBJ2-7; V: TRBV7-2; size: NA; D: TRBD2; DNA: TGTGCCAGCAGCTTAGAGGGCGGGAGCGGCGCCTACGAGCAGTACTTC; CDR3: CASSLEGGSGAYEQYF
J: TRBJ1-1; V: TRBV9; size: NA; D: TRBD1; DNA: TGTGCCAGCAGCGTAGGTACAGGGGGCGCGAAGACTGAAGCTTTCTTT; CDR3: CASSVGTGGAKTEAFF
J: TRBJ2-7; V: TRBV2; size: NA; D: TRBD1; DNA: TGTGCCAGCAGTGATGGACAGGGATTGGACGAGCAGTACTTC; CDR3: CASSDGQGLDEQYF
J: TRBJ1-4; V: TRBV18; size: NA; D: NA; DNA: TGTGCCAGCTCAGAACAGGGAGCAACTAATGAAAAACTGTTTTTT; CDR3: CASSEQGATNEKLFF
J: TRBJ2-5; V: TRBV2; size: few; D: NA; DNA: TGTGCCAGCCATCGAGAGGTAGAGACCCAGTACTTC; CDR3: CASHREVETQYF
J: TRBJ2-1; V: TRBV11-3; size: few; D: NA; DNA: TGTGCCAGCAGCTTAGATCTCAGCGCCGTTACCTACAATGAGCAGTTCTTC; CDR3: CASSLDLSAVTYNEQFF
J: TRBJ2-7; V: TRBV5-1; size: NA; D: TRBD1; DNA: TGCGCCAGCTCCGGGGACAGGGTATATGGGCAGTACTTC; CDR3: CASSGDRVYGQYF
J: TRBJ2-7; V: TRBV5-1; size: NA; D: NA; DNA: TGCGCCAGCAGCTTGGGACAGAGCTCCTACGAGCAGTACTTC; CDR3: CASSLGQSSYEQYF
J: TRBJ1-1; V: TRBV2; size: NA; D: NA; DNA: TGTGCCAGCAGTGGACAGCCTAACACTGAAGCTTTCTTT; CDR3: CASSGQPNTEAFF
J: TRBJ2-3; V: TRBV7-3; size: NA; D: TRBD2; DNA: TGTGCCAGCAGCTCCTATAGAGCGGGGGGGGTCACAGATACGCAGTATTTT; CDR3: CASSSYRAGGVTDTQYF
J: TRBJ2-7; V: TRBV7-9; size: few; D: TRBD1; DNA: TGTGCCAGCAGCTGGGCAGGGGGCTACGAGCAGTACTTC; CDR3: CASSWAGGYEQYF
J: TRBJ2-1; V: TRBV7-2; size: NA; D: TRBD2; DNA: TGTGCCAGCAGCTTAGGGCGGGGGTCCCTCAATGAGCAGTTCTTC; CDR3: CASSLGRGSLNEQFF
J: TRBJ2-2; V: TRBV5-6; size: NA; D: NA; DNA: TGTGCCAGCAGCTTGAGAGGCAGATACACCGGGGAGCTGTTTTTT; CDR3: CASSLRGRYTGELFF
J: TRBJ2-7; V: TRBV7-2; size: NA; D: NA; DNA: TGTGCCAGCAGCTCGGACTCGCCAACCTACGAGCAGTACTTC; CDR3: CASSSDSPTYEQYF
J: TRBJ2-2; V: TRBV10-3; size: once; D: TRBD1; DNA: TGTGCCATCAGCACCGGGACAGGGGGCACCGGGGAGCTGTTTTTT; CDR3: CAISTGTGGTGELFF
J: TRBJ2-7; V: TRBV5-4; size: NA; D: TRBD1; DNA: TGTGCCAGCAGCTTTCGGGGGACAGGGCCCTACGAGCAGTACTTC; CDR3: CASSFRGTGPYEQYF
J: TRBJ2-7; V: TRBV19; size: NA; D: TRBD2; DNA: TGTGCCAGTAGTATAGCGGGGGGAGCTAGGTACGAGCAGTACTTC; CDR3: CASSIAGGARYEQYF
J: TRBJ2-1; V: TRBV11-2; size: NA; D: TRBD2; DNA: TGTGCCAGCAGCTCCACTAGCGGGGTGGTCGAGGAGCAGTTCTTC; CDR3: CASSSTSGVVEEQFF
J: TRBJ2-7; V: TRBV4-3; size: NA; D: NA; DNA: TGCGCCAGCAGTCCTACTAGGGCCTTCGGAGAGCAGTACTTC; CDR3: CASSPTRAFGEQYF
J: TRBJ1-6; V: TRBV5-5; size: once; D: TRBD1; DNA: TGTGCCAGCAGCTTCACAGGGGATTCACCCCTCCACTTT; CDR3: CASSFTGDSPLHF
J: TRBJ2-2; V: TRBV6-5; size: NA; D: NA; DNA: TGTGCCAGCAGCTACCCCCTCACCGGGGAGCTGTTTTTT; CDR3: CASSYPLTGELFF
J: TRBJ2-4; V: TRBV28; size: NA; D: NA; DNA: TGTGCCAAATCTGAAACAGGGTCAGGCAAAAACATTCAGTACTTC; CDR3: CAKSETGSGKNIQYF
J: TRBJ1-2; V: TRBV5-4; size: NA; D: TRBD1; DNA: TGTGCCAGCAGCCAATTGGGGGTGACAGGGGGCGGTGGCTACACCTTC; CDR3: CASSQLGVTGGGGYTF
J: TRBJ1-1; V: TRBV7-9; size: NA; D: NA; DNA: TGTGCCAGCAGCTTAGCCTTGGTCAGGGCCATGAACACTGAAGCTTTCTTT; CDR3: CASSLALVRAMNTEAFF
J: TRBJ1-2; V: TRBV28; size: NA; D: NA; DNA: TGTGCCAGCAGGAGGGGGAACAGAGTGGCAATAGATGGCTACACCTTC; CDR3: CASRRGNRVAIDGYTF
J: TRBJ2-7; V: TRBV5-1; size: NA; D: TRBD2; DNA: TGCGCCAGCAGCTTGGGAGCGGGAGTTTACGAGCAGTACTTC; CDR3: CASSLGAGVYEQYF
J: TRBJ1-6; V: TRBV7-2; size: NA; D: NA; DNA: TGTGCCAGCAGCTTAGCAGCAGGGCGAAATTCACCCCTCCACTTT; CDR3: CASSLAAGRNSPLHF
J: TRBJ2-7; V: TRBV10-2; size: NA; D: TRBD1; DNA: TGCGCCAGCGCCGGGACAGGGGTCCACGAGCAGTACTTC; CDR3: CASAGTGVHEQYF
J: TRBJ2-7; V: TRBV11-2; size: NA; D: TRBD1; DNA: TGTGCCAGCGGACGGGACAGAGCCTCCTACGAGCAGTACTTC; CDR3: CASGRDRASYEQYF
J: TRBJ1-6; V: TRBV2; size: NA; D: NA; DNA: TGTGCCAGCAGCAACAGGGATAATTCACCCCTCCACTTT; CDR3: CASSNRDNSPLHF
J: TRBJ2-7; V: TRBV7-9; size: NA; D: NA; DNA: TGTGCCAGCAGCTTAGAGGGGTCCCCCTACGAGCAGTACTTC; CDR3: CASSLEGSPYEQYF
J: TRBJ1-4; V: TRBV5-1; size: NA; D: NA; DNA: TGCGCCAGCAGCTTGTGGCCATATTCAACTAATGAAAAACTGTTTTTT; CDR3: CASSLWPYSTNEKLFF
J: TRBJ2-7; V: TRBV11-3; size: NA; D: TRBD2; DNA: TGTGCCAGCAGCTCGGGACTAGAGGTTCACGAGCAGTACTTC; CDR3: CASSSGLEVHEQYF
J: TRBJ2-1; V: TRBV11-3; size: NA; D: TRBD2; DNA: TGTGCCAGCAGCGGCAGGGACTATCCCACCAATGAGCAGTTCTTC; CDR3: CASSGRDYPTNEQFF
J: TRBJ1-5; V: TRBV27; size: few; D: TRBD1; DNA: TGTGCCAGCAGTTTGACAGGGTGGCGACAGCCCCAGCATTTT; CDR3: CASSLTGWRQPQHF
J: TRBJ1-6; V: TRBV15; size: NA; D: TRBD1; DNA: TGTGCCACCAGCAGTCGCATGGACAGGGGAGGTTCACCCCTCCACTTT; CDR3: CATSSRMDRGGSPLHF
J: TRBJ2-3; V: TRBV4-1; size: NA; D: NA; DNA: TGCGCCAGCAGCCAAGAAGGACAGCCTAGCACAGATACGCAGTATTTT; CDR3: CASSQEGQPSTDTQYF